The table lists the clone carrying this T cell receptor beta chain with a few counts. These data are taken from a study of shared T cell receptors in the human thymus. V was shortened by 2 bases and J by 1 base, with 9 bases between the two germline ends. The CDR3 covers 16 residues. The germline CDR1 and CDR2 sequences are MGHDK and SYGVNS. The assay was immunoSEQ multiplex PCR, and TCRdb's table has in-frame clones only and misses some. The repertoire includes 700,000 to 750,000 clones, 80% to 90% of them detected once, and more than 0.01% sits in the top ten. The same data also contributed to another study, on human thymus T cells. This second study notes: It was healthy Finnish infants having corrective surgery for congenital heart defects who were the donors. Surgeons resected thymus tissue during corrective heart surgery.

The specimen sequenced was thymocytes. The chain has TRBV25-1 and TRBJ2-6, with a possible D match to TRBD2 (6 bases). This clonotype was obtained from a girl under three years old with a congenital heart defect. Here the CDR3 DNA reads TGTGCCAGCAGTGAAAGCGCGGGATCTGGGGCCAACGTCCTGACTTTC. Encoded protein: CASSESAGSGANVLTF.